This paragraph covers one TCR beta chain sequence. Antigen specificity is unknown. This sample is drawn from a study of T cell responses to AZD1222 COVID-19 vaccine. Study-wide results and limits: Spike-specific TCR breadth and depth were elevated following two AZD1222 doses. Females made up more of the donors, who were largely white British, and clonal diversity may have come out too low. Close to half of all spike-specific TCRs reportedly target regions of the variants that are unmutated.

Recipients boosted at about 4 weeks or about 12 weeks are pooled. Generated by immunoSEQ multiplex PCR, the TCRdb table keeps only in-frame clones and is missing some. The repertoire has 150,000 to 200,000 clones, 94% of them found once; the top ten carry roughly 5.6%. The V end lost 3 bases, the J end lost 6 bases, and 15 bases lay between the germline ends. The CDR3 has 15 residues. Germline loops: CDR1 MNHNS, CDR2 SASEGT. The specimen was peripheral blood, collected 28 days after the second AZD1222 dose. V and J are TRBV6-1 and TRBJ1-5, with D unclear. The receptor was derived from an adult who received the AZD1222 COVID-19 vaccine. The CDR3 nucleotides read TGTGCCAGCAGTGATAAAGAAGGGATGGGTCAGCCCCAGCATTTT. It is translated as CASSDKEGMGQPQHF.